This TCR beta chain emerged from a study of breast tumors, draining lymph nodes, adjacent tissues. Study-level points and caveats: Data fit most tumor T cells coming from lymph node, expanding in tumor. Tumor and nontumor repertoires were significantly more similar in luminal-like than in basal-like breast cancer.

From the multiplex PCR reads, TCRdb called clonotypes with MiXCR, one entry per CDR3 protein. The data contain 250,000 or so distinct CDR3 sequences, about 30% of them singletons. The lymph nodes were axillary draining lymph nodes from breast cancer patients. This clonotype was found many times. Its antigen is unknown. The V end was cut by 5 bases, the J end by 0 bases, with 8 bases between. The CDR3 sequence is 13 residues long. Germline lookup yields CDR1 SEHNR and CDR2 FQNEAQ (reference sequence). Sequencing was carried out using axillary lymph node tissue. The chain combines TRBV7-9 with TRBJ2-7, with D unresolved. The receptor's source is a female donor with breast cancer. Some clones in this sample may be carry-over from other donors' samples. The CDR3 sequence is CASSHSPSYEQYF. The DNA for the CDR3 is TGTGCCAGCAGCCACTCTCCCTCCTACGAGCAGTACTTC.